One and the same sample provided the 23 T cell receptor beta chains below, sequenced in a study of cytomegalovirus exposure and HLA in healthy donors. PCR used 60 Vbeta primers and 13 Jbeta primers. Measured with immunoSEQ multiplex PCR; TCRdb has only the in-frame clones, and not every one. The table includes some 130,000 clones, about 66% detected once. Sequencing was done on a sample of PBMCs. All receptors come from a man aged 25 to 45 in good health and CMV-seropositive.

In DNA, the CDR3 is TGTGCCAGCAGCTCCCAGGGGTGGGGGACTGAAGCTTTCTTT. This codes for CASSSQGWGTEAFF. V and J are TRBV21-1 and TRBJ1-1; the table's D call TRBD1 went unverified against the DNA. TRBV21-1 is a listed pseudogene. The CDR3 is 14 residues long.

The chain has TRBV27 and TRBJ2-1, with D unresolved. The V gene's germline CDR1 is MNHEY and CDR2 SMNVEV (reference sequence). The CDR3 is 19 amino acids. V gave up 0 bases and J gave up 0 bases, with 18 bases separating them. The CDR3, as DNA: TGTGCCAGCAGTTTATCAATTTACGGCGGAAGGAGCTCCTACAATGAGCAGTTCTTC. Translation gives CASSLSIYGGRSSYNEQFF.

For the CDR3, the DNA is TGTGCCAGCAGCCGCCCGTCGGCGGGAGGGATCGAGCAGTACTTC. This sequence encodes CASSRPSAGGIEQYF. The V call is TRBV7-2, the J call TRBJ2-7, with 9 positions matching TRBD2. After removal of 5 bases from V and 6 bases from J, the junction contained 11 bases not matched to a gene. The CDR3 loop spans 15 amino acids. The germline V gene encodes CDR1 SGHTA and CDR2 FQGNSA.

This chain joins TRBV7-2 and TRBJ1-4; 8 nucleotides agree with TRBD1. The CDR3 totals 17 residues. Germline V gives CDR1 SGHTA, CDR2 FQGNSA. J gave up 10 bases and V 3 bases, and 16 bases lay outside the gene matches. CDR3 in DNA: TGTGCCAGCAGCTTTTCAATTGGACAGGGAGGTCTTGCAAAACTGTTTTTT. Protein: CASSFSIGQGGLAKLFF.

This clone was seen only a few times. CDR3 coding DNA: TGTGCCAGCAGCTCCAGAAACACAGATACGCAGTATTTT. Its translation is CASSSRNTDTQYF. V gene TRBV7-3 combines with J gene TRBJ2-3; D uncertain. CDR3 size: 13 residues. Germline V gene sequence: CDR1 SGHTA, CDR2 FQGTGA. Trimming left V 4 bases short and J 2 bases short, with 7 bases between. Based on the CDR3 plus reference TRBV7-3 and TRBJ2-3, the full variable domain is GAGVSQTPSNKVTEKGKYVELRCDPISGHTALYWYRQSLGQGPEFLIYFQGTGAADDSGLPNDRFFAVRPEGSVSTLKIQRTERGDSAVYLCASSSRNTDTQYFGPGTRLTVL.

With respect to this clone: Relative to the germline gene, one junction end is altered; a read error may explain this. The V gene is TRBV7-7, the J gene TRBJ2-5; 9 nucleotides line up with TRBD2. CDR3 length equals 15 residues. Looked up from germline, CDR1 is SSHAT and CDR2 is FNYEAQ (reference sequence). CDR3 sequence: CASSRRLAEQETQYF. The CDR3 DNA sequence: TGTGCTAGCAGCCGCCGACTAGCGGAACAAGAGACCCAGTACTTC.

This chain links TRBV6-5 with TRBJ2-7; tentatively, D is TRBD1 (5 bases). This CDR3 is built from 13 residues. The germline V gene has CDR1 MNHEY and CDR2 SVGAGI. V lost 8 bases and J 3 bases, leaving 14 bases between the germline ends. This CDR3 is CASGTGPIYEQYF. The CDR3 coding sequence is TGTGCCAGCGGAACAGGACCCATCTACGAGCAGTACTTC.

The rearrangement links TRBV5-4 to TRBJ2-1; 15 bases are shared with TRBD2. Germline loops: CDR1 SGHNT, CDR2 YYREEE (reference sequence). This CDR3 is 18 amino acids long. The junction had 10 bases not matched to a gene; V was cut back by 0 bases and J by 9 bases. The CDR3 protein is CASSLGTTPGLAGGEQFF. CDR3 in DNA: TGTGCCAGCAGCTTGGGAACTACTCCGGGACTAGCGGGAGGTGAGCAGTTCTTC.

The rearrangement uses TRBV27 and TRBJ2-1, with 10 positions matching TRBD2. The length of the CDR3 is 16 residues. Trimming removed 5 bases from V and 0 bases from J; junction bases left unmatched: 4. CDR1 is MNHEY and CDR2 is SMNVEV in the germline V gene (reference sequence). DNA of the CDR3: TGTGCCAGCAGTACACTAGCGGGACCCTCCTACAATGAGCAGTTCTTC. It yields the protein CASSTLAGPSYNEQFF.

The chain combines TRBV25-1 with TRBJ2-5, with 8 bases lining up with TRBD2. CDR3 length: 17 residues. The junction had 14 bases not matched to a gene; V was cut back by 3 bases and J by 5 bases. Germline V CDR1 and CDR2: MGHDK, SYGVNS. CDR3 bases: TGTGCCAGCAGTGATATAAGCGGGAGTGGACCTGGGGAGACCCAGTACTTC. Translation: CASSDISGSGPGETQYF.

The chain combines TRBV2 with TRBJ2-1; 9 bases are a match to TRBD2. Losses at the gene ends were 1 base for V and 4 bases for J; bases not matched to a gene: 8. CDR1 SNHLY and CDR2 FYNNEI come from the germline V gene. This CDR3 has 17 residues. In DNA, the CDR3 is TGTGCCAGCAGTGAAGTTTCGGCGGGAGGGGGGTACAATGAGCAGTTCTTC. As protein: CASSEVSAGGGYNEQFF.

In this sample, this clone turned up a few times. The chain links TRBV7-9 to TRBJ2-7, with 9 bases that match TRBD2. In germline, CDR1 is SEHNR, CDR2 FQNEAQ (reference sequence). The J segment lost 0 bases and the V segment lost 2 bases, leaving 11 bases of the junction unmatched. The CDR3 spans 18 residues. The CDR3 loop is CASSLIFRGTSHSYEQYF. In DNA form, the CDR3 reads TGTGCCAGCAGCTTAATTTTTAGGGGGACTAGCCACTCCTACGAGCAGTACTTC.

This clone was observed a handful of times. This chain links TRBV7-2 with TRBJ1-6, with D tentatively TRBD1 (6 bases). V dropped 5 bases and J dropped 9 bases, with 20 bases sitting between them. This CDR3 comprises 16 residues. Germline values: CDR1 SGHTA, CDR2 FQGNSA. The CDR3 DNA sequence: TGTGCCAGCAGCGCAAATCACAGGGTTGAGGGTTCACCCCTCCACTTT. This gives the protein CASSANHRVEGSPLHF.

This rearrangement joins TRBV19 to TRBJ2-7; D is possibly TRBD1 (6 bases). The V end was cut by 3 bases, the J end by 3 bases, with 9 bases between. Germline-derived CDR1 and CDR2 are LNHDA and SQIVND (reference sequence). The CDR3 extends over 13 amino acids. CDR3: CASSIGTIYEQYF. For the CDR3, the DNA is TGTGCCAGTAGTATCGGGACAATCTACGAGCAGTACTTC.

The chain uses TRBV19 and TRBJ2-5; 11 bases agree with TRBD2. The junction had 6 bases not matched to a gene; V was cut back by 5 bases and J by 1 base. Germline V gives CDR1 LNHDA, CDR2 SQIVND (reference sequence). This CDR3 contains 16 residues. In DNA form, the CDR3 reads TGTGCCAGTAGTGAAAGGACTAGCGGGTTCCAAGAGACCCAGTACTTC. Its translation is CASSERTSGFQETQYF.

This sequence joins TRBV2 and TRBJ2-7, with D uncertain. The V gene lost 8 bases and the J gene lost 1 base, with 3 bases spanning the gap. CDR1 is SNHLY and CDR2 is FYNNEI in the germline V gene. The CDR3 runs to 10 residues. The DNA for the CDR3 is TGTGCCAGCCGTTCCTACGAGCAGTACTTC. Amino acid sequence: CASRSYEQYF.

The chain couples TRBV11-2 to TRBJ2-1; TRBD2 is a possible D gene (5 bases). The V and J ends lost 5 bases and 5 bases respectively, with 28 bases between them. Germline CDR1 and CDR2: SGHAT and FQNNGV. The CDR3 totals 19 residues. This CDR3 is CASSPRTGDGSGRDNEQFF. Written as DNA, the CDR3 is TGTGCCAGCAGCCCAAGGACTGGGGATGGTAGTGGGCGCGACAATGAGCAGTTCTTC.

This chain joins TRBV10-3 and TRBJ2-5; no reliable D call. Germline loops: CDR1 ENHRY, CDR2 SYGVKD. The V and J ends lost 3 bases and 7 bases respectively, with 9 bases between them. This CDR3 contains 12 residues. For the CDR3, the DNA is TGTGCCATCAGTGAAACCGCCGGGACCCAGTACTTC. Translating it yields CAISETAGTQYF.

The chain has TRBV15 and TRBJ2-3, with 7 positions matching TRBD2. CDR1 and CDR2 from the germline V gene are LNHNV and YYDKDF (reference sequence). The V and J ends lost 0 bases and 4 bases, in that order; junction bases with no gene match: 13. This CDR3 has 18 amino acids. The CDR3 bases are TGTGCCACCAGCAGAGACCTCCCGGGAGGTCAGCGGGCAGATACGCAGTATTTT. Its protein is CATSRDLPGGQRADTQYF. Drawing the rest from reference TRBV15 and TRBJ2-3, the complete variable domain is DAMVIQNPRYQVTQFGKPVTLSCSQTLNHNVMYWYQQKSSQAPKLLFHYYDKDFNNEADTPDNFQSRRPNTSFCFLDIRSPGLGDTAMYLCATSRDLPGGQRADTQYFGPGTRLTVL.

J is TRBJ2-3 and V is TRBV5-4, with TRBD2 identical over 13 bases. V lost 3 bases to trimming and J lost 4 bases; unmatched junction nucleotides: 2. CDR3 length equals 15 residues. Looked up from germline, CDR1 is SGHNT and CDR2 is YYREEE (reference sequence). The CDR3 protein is CASSSGLAGADTQYF. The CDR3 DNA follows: TGTGCCAGCAGCTCAGGACTAGCGGGAGCAGATACGCAGTATTTT.

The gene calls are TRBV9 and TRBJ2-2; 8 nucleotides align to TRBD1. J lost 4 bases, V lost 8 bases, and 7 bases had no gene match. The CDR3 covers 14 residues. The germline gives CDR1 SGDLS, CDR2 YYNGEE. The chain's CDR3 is CASGRQGATGELFF. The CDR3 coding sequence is TGTGCCAGTGGGCGGCAGGGGGCCACCGGGGAGCTGTTTTTT.

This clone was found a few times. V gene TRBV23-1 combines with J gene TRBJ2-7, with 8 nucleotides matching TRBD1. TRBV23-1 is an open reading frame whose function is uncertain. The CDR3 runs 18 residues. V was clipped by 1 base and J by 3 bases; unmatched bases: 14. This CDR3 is CASSQWRQGSVNNYEQYF. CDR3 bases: TGCGCCAGCAGTCAATGGAGACAGGGGTCGGTCAATAACTACGAGCAGTACTTC.

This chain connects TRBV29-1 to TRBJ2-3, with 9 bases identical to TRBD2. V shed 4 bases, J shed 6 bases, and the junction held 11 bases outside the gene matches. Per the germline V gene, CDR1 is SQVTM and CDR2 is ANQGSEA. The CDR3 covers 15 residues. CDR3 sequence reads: CSVAGTSPNQDTQYF. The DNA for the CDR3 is TGCAGCGTTGCTGGGACTAGCCCAAATCAGGATACGCAGTATTTT.